Below are 8 T cell receptor beta chains sequenced from a single sample in a study of OX40 agonist ivuxolimab in advanced cancers. Clones were read by immunoSEQ multiplex PCR, and TCRdb kept only the in-frame ones, dropping some. In the table there are 70,000 to 90,000 clones, 81% of which are singletons. Sequencing was performed on CD4+ or CD8+ T cells sorted from blood, taken in a trial of the OX40 agonist ivuxolimab. These receptors were obtained from an adult with an advanced solid tumor such as melanoma, head and neck, liver or kidney cancer.

J is TRBJ1-5 and V is TRBV19; a possible D gene is TRBD1 (6 bases). The V and J ends lost 2 bases and 4 bases respectively, with 12 bases between them. Germline V gene data show CDR1 as LNHDA and CDR2 as SQIVND (reference sequence). The CDR3 runs 15 residues. CDR3 nucleotide sequence: TGTGCCAGTAGTATACAGGGGCGCTGGAATCAGCCCCAGCATTTT. It encodes CASSIQGRWNQPQHF.

This rearrangement joins TRBV2 to TRBJ2-1; 8 bases line up with TRBD2. With 11 bases clipped from V and 5 bases from J, the junction kept 8 bases outside the gene matches. CDR1 SNHLY and CDR2 FYNNEI come from the germline V gene. This CDR3 is built from 13 residues. In nucleotides, the CDR3 is TGTGCCGTCCCGGGACTAGTTAACAATGAGCAGTTCTTC. This codes for CAVPGLVNNEQFF.

The rearrangement links TRBV18 to TRBJ2-1, with TRBD2 identical over 10 bases. J was trimmed by 6 bases and V by 2 bases; bases with no gene match: 7. Germline CDR1 and CDR2: KGHSH and LQKENI. CDR3 length: 16 residues. CDR3 DNA sequence: TGTGCCAGCTCACCAAATCCTAGCGGGGGAGGCAATGAGCAGTTCTTC. Translating gives CASSPNPSGGGNEQFF.

V is TRBV27 and J is TRBJ1-1, with D possibly being TRBD1 (6 bases). The germline gives CDR1 MNHEY, CDR2 SMNVEV (reference sequence). Trimming left V 6 bases short and J 10 bases short, with 12 bases between. CDR3 length equals 11 residues. The CDR3 reads CASSQGSVAFF. In DNA form, the CDR3 reads TGTGCCAGCAGCCAGGGGTCTGTAGCTTTCTTT.

In regard to this clone: The germline gene is not matched at one end of the junction; a read error may be the cause. The rearrangement joins TRBV6-1 to TRBJ2-3; possibly TRBD2 for D (5 bases). The CDR3 contains 13 residues. Germline CDR1 is MNHNS and CDR2 is SASEGT. The CDR3 here is CAISESSSDTQYF. The CDR3 DNA is TGTGCCATCAGTGAATCTAGCTCAGATACGCAGTATTTT.

J is TRBJ1-1 and V is TRBV11-1; no clear D. CDR1 and CDR2 from the germline V gene are SGHAT and FQDESV (reference sequence). V was trimmed by 1 base and J by 6 bases, leaving 3 bases between them. This CDR3 is 11 amino acids long. CDR3 sequence: CASSLGSEAFF. In nucleotides, the CDR3 is TGTGCCAGCAGCTTAGGTTCTGAAGCTTTCTTT. The full variable domain, its missing parts supplied by reference TRBV11-1 and TRBJ1-1, is EAEVAQSPRYKITEKSQAVAFWCDPISGHATLYWYRQILGQGPELLVQFQDESVVDDSQLPKDRFSAERLKGVDSTLKIQPAELGDSAMYLCASSLGSEAFFGQGTRLTVV.

This sequence joins TRBV28 and TRBJ1-2; D is uncertain. The CDR3 runs 13 residues. V lost 6 bases to trimming and J lost 4 bases, with 12 bases between them. Germline assignment: CDR1 MDHEN and CDR2 SYDVKM. The CDR3 reads CASRPPSFYGYTF. CDR3 nucleotide sequence: TGTGCCAGCAGACCCCCCAGTTTCTATGGCTACACCTTC.

The chain couples TRBV7-9 to TRBJ2-1; D may be TRBD2 (6 bases). V shed 5 bases and J shed 4 bases, with 12 bases lying between them. Germline V gene sequence: CDR1 SEHNR, CDR2 FQNEAQ (reference sequence). This CDR3 spans 14 amino acids. The CDR3 sequence: CASSLPSEYNEQFF. The CDR3 DNA reads TGTGCCAGCAGCCTCCCTAGCGAGTACAATGAGCAGTTCTTC.